This T cell receptor beta chain was captured by sequencing in a study of response to subunit inactivated influenza vaccine. This clonotype has just a few counts. The antigen remains unidentified. A single record per CDR3 protein comes from TCRdb applying MiXCR to the RT-PCR reads. The table records around 580,000 distinct CDR3 sequences, 12% to 15% of them present only once. The CDR3 contains 14 residues. Between the trimmed V and J ends, which lost 6 bases and 0 bases, there was a span of 9 bases. Study-wide findings and caveats: New T cells are recruited in small numbers by each seasonal influenza vaccination, according to the authors' suggestion.

This chain links TRBV12-3 or TRBV12-4 with TRBJ1-3; D not resolved. The sample consisted of PBMCs from blood, taken roughly 12 days after vaccination. The TCR comes from a man aged 45 to 65 who received an inactivated influenza vaccine. The CDR3 protein is CASRQSHSGNTIYF. As DNA, the CDR3 is TGTGCCAGCAGGCAGTCTCACTCTGGAAACACCATATATTTT.